This T cell receptor (beta chain) is drawn from a study of T cell clonality in common variable immunodeficiency (dated by TCRdb to between 2014 and 2016). On the study overall, not on this receptor specifically: Reportedly, TCRbeta sequences from CVID had fewer deletions and N-nucleotide insertions, and highly modified clones with 13 or more V deletions were absent from CVID. TCRbeta clonality was higher in CVID subjects than in healthy controls (t-test p = 0.018), and the increase was most characteristic of about a third of subjects. According to the authors, finding the cause of the higher clonality in CVID would require sequencing the repertoires of T cell subpopulations. Fewer TCRbeta clones were shared among CVID subjects than among healthy controls (p < 0.0001). Even though DNA input was the same, control samples had an average of about 80,000 unique sequences each, compared with roughly 34,000 in CVID samples. Correlations between repertoire features and clinical complications were limited by patient heterogeneity within the CVID cohort.

Per the germline V gene, SGHTA is the CDR1 and FQGNSA is the CDR2. The CDR3 runs 14 residues from the cysteine to the phenylalanine. Only the CDR3 bases that were read are kept: 33 of them, in frame from base 1. V ends up 3 bases short and J 7 bases short, with an unmatched junction base count of 6. Equivalent amounts of genomic DNA from CVID and control samples were used as sequencing input. For every sample, a 60 bp segment covering the rearranged TCRbeta CDR3 region was amplified and then sequenced. The immunoSEQ assay, a bias-corrected multiplex PCR with high-throughput sequencing, was employed for TCRbeta amplification. The authors' pipeline ran thus. Every unique nucleotide sequence counted as a clone and was annotated with V, D and J genes, copy number and frequency. Sequences were labeled productive if in frame, and non-productive if out of frame or containing stop codons. As previously described, clonality was computed from Shannon's entropy. The predicted amino acid sequences of productive clones were used to derive mean CDR3 Kyte-Doolittle hydropathy. Scaled V gene usage was hierarchically clustered using Manhattan distance and complete linkage with the R hclust function. To assess clone sharing by CDR3 amino acid sequence, 12 repertoires per group were resampled over 100 rounds. The repertoires were searched for 70 published EBV-specific and approximately 240 published CMV-specific TCRbeta sequences. Analysis left out a couple of CVID samples that produced under 10,000 sequences, so 45 or so CVID repertoires remained. TCRdb holds this immuneACCESS table with in-frame rearrangements only. Some clones are missing; in checked studies, unresolved V genes explain under half, and the rest has no known cause. V, J and clone size are taken as reported in that table, and D and trimming were inferred from the DNA itself. The sample comprises 40,000 to 55,000 clones, and every one was counted more than once. The leading ten clones occupy about 6% of the sample.

This clone has a count of ten or more. Its specific antigen is unknown. The DNA ends 3 residues before the CDR3 does, and the rest of the CDR3 is filled in from the germline J gene. Predominantly Caucasian heritage was noted among both the CVID patients and the healthy controls. Heparinized peripheral whole blood samples of roughly 5 to 8.5 ml were collected from each donor. Genomic DNA from adults with common variable immune deficiency (CVID) and from healthy adult controls was used for sequencing of TCRbeta CDR3 repertoires. The control group comprised roughly 22 healthy adult volunteers, approximately 12 female and 10 male, aged roughly 20 to 66 years with a mean age of roughly 34. Diluted blood was subjected to density centrifugation over Hypaque 1077 or Ficoll-Paque for isolation of peripheral blood mononuclear cells. Genomic DNA was obtained from unsorted mononuclear cells through either Qiagen column purification or a centrifugation-based method.

The V and J genes are TRBV7-2 and TRBJ1-5, with 7 junctional bases fitting TRBD1. This receptor was obtained from a person between 18 and 75 years old in good health. Sequenced input: peripheral blood mononuclear cells. The CDR3 DNA, read in part, is TGTGCCAGCAGCTTTCTTCAGGGGGGCCAGCCC. Protein translation: CASSFLQGGQP. The whole CDR3 reads CASSFLQGGQPQHF.